Listed below are T cell receptor beta chains from one sample, sequenced in a study of shared clonotypes between healthy human individuals. Sequencing was performed with immunoSEQ multiplex PCR; in TCRdb, only in-frame clones are kept and a portion is missing. The table shows a few hundred thousand clones, with about 74% occurring only once. The sequencing input was PBMCs. These receptors were collected from a woman between 40 and 50 years old in good health. Some clones in this sample may be carry-over from other donors' samples. Both conserved end residues are part of each CDR3. Each record gives: J gene, clone size, D gene, CDR3 length, V gene, CDR3 DNA, CDR3 protein. The D gene is left open where the match is weak. The size field is filled for only some rows; it gives once, few, many or a size class.

>TRBJ2-2|.|.|12|TRBV6-6
TGTGCCAGCCTAGGGTATACCGGGGAGCTGTTTTTT
CASLGYTGELFF
>TRBJ2-7|.|.|13|TRBV5-6
TGTGCCAGCAGCTCTGGACAGAGGGAACCCCAGTACTTC
CASSSGQREPQYF
>TRBJ2-7|.|TRBD2|16|TRBV27
TGTGCCAGCAGTGCAAACTTGGGACTAGATTATCACGAGCAGTACTTC
CASSANLGLDYHEQYF
>TRBJ1-5|.|.|14|TRBV30
TGTGCCTGCCGACGACAAGGGTACAATCAGCCCCAGCATTTT
CACRRQGYNQPQHF
>TRBJ2-4|.|.|14|TRBV28
TGTGCCAGCAGTTTAGCAGGGGCCAAAAACATTCAGTACTTC
CASSLAGAKNIQYF
>TRBJ2-7|once|TRBD2|15|TRBV2
TGTGCCAGCAGTGAATCCGCGGGACTAGGAATCGAGCAGTACTTC
CASSESAGLGIEQYF
>TRBJ2-7|.|.|12|TRBV7-9
TGTGCCAGCAGCTTAGTGGGGTACGAGCAGTACTTC
CASSLVGYEQYF
>TRBJ2-1|.|TRBD2|15|TRBV13
TGTGCCAGCAGCGTGAGCGGGGTAAAATACAATGAGCAGTTCTTC
CASSVSGVKYNEQFF
>TRBJ2-7|.|.|12|TRBV28
TGTGCCAGCAGTCAAGGGACCAACGAGCAGTACTTC
CASSQGTNEQYF
>TRBJ2-7|.|TRBD2|14|TRBV19
TGTGCCAGTAGTACTGGACTAGCGGGAGCCGAGCAGTACTTC
CASSTGLAGAEQYF
>TRBJ2-7|.|.|13|TRBV29-1
TGCAGCGTTGAATCAGGATACTCCTACGAGCAGTACTTC
CSVESGYSYEQYF
>TRBJ2-6|.|.|17|TRBV5-6
TGTGCCAGCAGCTCCATAACGGTCCGTTCCGGGGCCAACGTCCTGACTTTC
CASSSITVRSGANVLTF
>TRBJ2-7|.|TRBD2|20|TRBV4-1
TGCACCAGCAGCCAAGTCGTAATTCTTTCGGTGAGCGGGAGGAACTACGAGCAGTACTTC
CTSSQVVILSVSGRNYEQYF
>TRBJ2-7|.|TRBD1|15|TRBV18
TGTGCCAGCTCACCAGGGACAGCCAAAACCTACGAGCAGTACTTC
CASSPGTAKTYEQYF
>TRBJ2-7|.|TRBD2|15|TRBV27
TGTGCCAGCAGTTTAAAAAGCGGGAGCATCTACGAGCAGTACTTC
CASSLKSGSIYEQYF
>TRBJ2-2|.|.|14|TRBV28
TGTGCCAGCAGGATCGGACTTGCCACCGGGGAGCTGTTTTTT
CASRIGLATGELFF
>TRBJ2-7|.|.|15|TRBV30
TGTGCCTGGAGTGTCGGCGGAGCCTTTTCCTACGAGCAGTACTTC
CAWSVGGAFSYEQYF
>TRBJ2-3|once|TRBD2|14|TRBV5-4
TGTGCCAGCAGCCCAGGGACTAGCGGGAATACGCAGTATTTT
CASSPGTSGNTQYF
>TRBJ2-7|.|.|13|TRBV27
TGTGCCAGCAGTTTAGGGCAGACCTACGAGCAGTACTTC
CASSLGQTYEQYF
>TRBJ1-1|once|.|13|TRBV6-6
TGTGCCAGCAGTTACCCCCGGATGAGTGAAGCTTTCTTT
CASSYPRMSEAFF
>TRBJ2-7|.|.|17|TRBV5-6
TGTGCCAGCAGCTCCCCCAGTCCCCTAGCCGGAACCTACGAGCAGTACTTC
CASSSPSPLAGTYEQYF
>TRBJ2-1|.|TRBD1|15|TRBV5-1
TGCGCCAGCAGCTTTGGGACAGGCCTCCACAATGAGCAGTTCTTC
CASSFGTGLHNEQFF
>TRBJ2-7|few|TRBD2|17|TRBV4-3
TGCGCCAGCAGCCATTCTAGCGGGAGGACCCGACCCTACGAGCAGTACTTC
CASSHSSGRTRPYEQYF
>TRBJ2-3|many|TRBD2|15|TRBV6-4
TGTGCCAGCAGTGGACTAGCGGGAGGCACAGATACGCAGTATTTT
CASSGLAGGTDTQYF
>TRBJ2-1|once|TRBD2|16|TRBV7-2
TGTGCCAGCAGCTCCACCGGACTAGCGGGAGCGTCTGAGCAGTTCTTC
CASSSTGLAGASEQFF
>TRBJ2-1|.|TRBD2|14|TRBV4-1
TGCGCCAGCAGCCAGGGACTAGCTTACAATGAGCAGTTCTTC
CASSQGLAYNEQFF
>TRBJ2-7|many|TRBD1|11|TRBV30
TGTGCCTGGAGTGTAAACAGGGGGGTTTACTTC
CAWSVNRGVYF
>TRBJ1-2|few|.|11|TRBV30
TGTGCCTGGAGTAGGGGGTCGGGATACACCTTC
CAWSRGSGYTF
>TRBJ2-5|.|TRBD2|17|TRBV4-2
TGTGCCAGCAGCCAAGAAGGGGCAGCGGGACTAGGAGAGACCCAGTACTTC
CASSQEGAAGLGETQYF
>TRBJ1-5|.|.|14|TRBV28
TGTGCCAGCAGTTTAGTGAACGGCGGGCAGCCCCAGCATTTT
CASSLVNGGQPQHF
>TRBJ1-1|.|TRBD1|16|TRBV6-1
TGTGCCAGCAGTGCCCTGACAGGGGGCATGGGCACTGAAGCTTTCTTT
CASSALTGGMGTEAFF
>TRBJ2-1|.|TRBD1|15|TRBV4-3
TGCGCCAGCAGCCCGAACAGGGGACGTTACAATGAGCAGTTCTTC
CASSPNRGRYNEQFF
>TRBJ2-1|.|.|8|TRBV12-2
TGTGCGTCTGGGGCGCAGTTCTTC
CASGAQFF
>TRBJ2-1|many|.|13|TRBV2
TGTGCCAGCAGTGAGACTGGCTACAATGAGCAGTTCTTC
CASSETGYNEQFF
>TRBJ1-5|.|.|14|TRBV7-8
TGTGCCAGCAGCTTAGTGCAGGGCTACCAGCCCCAGCATTTT
CASSLVQGYQPQHF
>TRBJ1-4|.|.|11|TRBV30
TGTGCCATGCCACAGGCCGGAAAACTGTTTTTT
CAMPQAGKLFF
>TRBJ2-7|.|.|12|TRBV30
TGTGCCTGGAGTAAGGGGACCTACGAGCAGTACTTC
CAWSKGTYEQYF
>TRBJ2-3|.|TRBD2|17|TRBV7-3
TGTGCCAGCAGTCCGGGCGGCGCGGGAGGCCTCACTGATACGCAGTATTTT
CASSPGGAGGLTDTQYF
>TRBJ1-1|few|.|12|TRBV10-3
TGTGCCATCAGACAGTTGGGGACTGAAGCTTTCTTT
CAIRQLGTEAFF
>TRBJ2-2|many|.|15|TRBV7-3
TGTGCCAGCAGCTTGGCCAGGGAGAACACCGGGGAGCTGTTTTTT
CASSLARENTGELFF
>TRBJ2-7|.|TRBD2|15|TRBV7-2
TGTGCCAGCAGCTTAGCAGAGCGGGAGTGGTACGAGCAGTACTTC
CASSLAEREWYEQYF
>TRBJ2-7|.|TRBD2|13|TRBV6-5
TGTGCCAGCAGGCCTCCCGGGGGGACCGAGCAGTACTTC
CASRPPGGTEQYF
>TRBJ1-1|.|TRBD1|14|TRBV2
TGTGCCAGCAACCTGGACAGGGGGGACACTGAAGCTTTCTTT
CASNLDRGDTEAFF
>TRBJ2-7|.|TRBD2|16|TRBV28
TGTGCCAGCAGTCTCTTAGCGGGTGCCTTCTCCTACGAGCAGTACTTC
CASSLLAGAFSYEQYF
>TRBJ2-4|.|.|14|TRBV19
TGTGCCAGTAGTATCGGTTTCCTAGAAAACATTCAGTACTTC
CASSIGFLENIQYF
>TRBJ2-5|.|.|12|TRBV11-2
TGTGCCAGCAGCTCACCCGGAGAGACCCAGTACTTC
CASSSPGETQYF
>TRBJ2-6|.|.|20|TRBV19
TGTGCCAGTAGTGCAAACTCTATACCCGGGACGCGCTCTGGGGCCAACGTCCTGACTTTC
CASSANSIPGTRSGANVLTF
>TRBJ1-1|once|TRBD1|17|TRBV19
TGTGCCAGTAGTATCGGGACAGGGTATCCCCAGAACACTGAAGCTTTCTTT
CASSIGTGYPQNTEAFF
>TRBJ2-5|.|TRBD1|15|TRBV5-6
TGTGCCAGCAGCTTGACAGGGGTAGGGCAAGAGACCCAGTACTTC
CASSLTGVGQETQYF
>TRBJ1-1|.|.|13|TRBV28
TGTGCCAGCAGTGGGCCTAGGAACACTGAAGCTTTCTTT
CASSGPRNTEAFF
>TRBJ2-3|.|.|14|TRBV7-9
TGTGCCAGCAGCTTAGCGTCCGCGGAGGATACGCAGTATTTT
CASSLASAEDTQYF
>TRBJ1-1|.|.|13|TRBV2
TGTGCCAGCGGAAGGACTCTGAACACTGAAGCTTTCTTT
CASGRTLNTEAFF
>TRBJ2-3|many|TRBD2|17|TRBV9
TGTGCCAGCAGCGTAGGGGCTAGCGGGAGACGAGCAGATACGCAGTATTTT
CASSVGASGRRADTQYF
>TRBJ1-1|few|.|16|TRBV30
TGTGCCTGGAGGCCGAAGTTAGGACCCGGCGGGGATGAAGCTTTCTTT
CAWRPKLGPGGDEAFF
>TRBJ2-1|.|.|12|TRBV28
TGTGCCAGCAGTTCGAGACCACATACTGGGTTCTTC
CASSSRPHTGFF